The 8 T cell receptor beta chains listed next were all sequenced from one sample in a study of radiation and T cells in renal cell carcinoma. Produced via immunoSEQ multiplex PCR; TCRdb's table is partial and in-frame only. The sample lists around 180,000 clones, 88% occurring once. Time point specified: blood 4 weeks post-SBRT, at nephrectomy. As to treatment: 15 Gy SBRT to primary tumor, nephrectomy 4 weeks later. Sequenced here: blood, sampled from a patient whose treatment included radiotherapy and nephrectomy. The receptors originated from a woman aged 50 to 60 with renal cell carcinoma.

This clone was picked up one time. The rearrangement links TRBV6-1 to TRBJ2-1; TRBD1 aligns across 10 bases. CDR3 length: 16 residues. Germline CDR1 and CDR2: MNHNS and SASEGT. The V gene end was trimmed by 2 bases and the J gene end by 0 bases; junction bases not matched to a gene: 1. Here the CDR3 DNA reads TGTGCCAGCAGTGAAAGGACAGGGGGCTCCTACAATGAGCAGTTCTTC. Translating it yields CASSERTGGSYNEQFF.

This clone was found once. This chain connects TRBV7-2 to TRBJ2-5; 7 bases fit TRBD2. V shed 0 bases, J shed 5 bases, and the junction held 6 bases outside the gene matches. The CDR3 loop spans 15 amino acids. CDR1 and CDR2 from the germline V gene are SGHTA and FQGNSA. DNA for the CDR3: TGTGCCAGCAGCTTAGCTTCAGGGAGGGAGGAGACCCAGTACTTC. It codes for CASSLASGREETQYF.

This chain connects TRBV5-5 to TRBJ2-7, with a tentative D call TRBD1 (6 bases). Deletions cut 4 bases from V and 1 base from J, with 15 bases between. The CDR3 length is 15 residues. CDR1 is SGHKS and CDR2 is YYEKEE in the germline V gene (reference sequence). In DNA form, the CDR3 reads TGTGCCAGCAGCACCACCGGGACATCTTCCTACGAGCAGTACTTC. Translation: CASSTTGTSSYEQYF.

Here the CDR3 reads CSALSGNTIYF. CDR3 coding DNA: TGCAGTGCCCTCTCTGGAAACACCATATATTTT. The chain joins TRBV20-1 to TRBJ1-3; D is uncertain. Germline V gene lookup returns CDR1 DFQATT and CDR2 SNEGSKA (reference sequence). Trimming removed 6 bases at V and 0 bases at J, with 3 bases between. The CDR3 loop spans 11 amino acids.

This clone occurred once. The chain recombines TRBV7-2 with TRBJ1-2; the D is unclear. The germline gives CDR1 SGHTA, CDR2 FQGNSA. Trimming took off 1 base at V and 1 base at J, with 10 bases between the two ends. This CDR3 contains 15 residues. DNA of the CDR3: TGTGCCAGCAGCTTAGACAGCTCCATTAACTATGGCTACACCTTC. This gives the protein CASSLDSSINYGYTF.

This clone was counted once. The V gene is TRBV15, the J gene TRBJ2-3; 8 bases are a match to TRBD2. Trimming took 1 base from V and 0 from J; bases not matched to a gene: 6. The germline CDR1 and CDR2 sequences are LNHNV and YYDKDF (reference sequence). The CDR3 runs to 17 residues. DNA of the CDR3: TGTGCCACCAGCAGAGTGGGCGGGGGGCCTAGCACAGATACGCAGTATTTT. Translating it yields CATSRVGGGPSTDTQYF.

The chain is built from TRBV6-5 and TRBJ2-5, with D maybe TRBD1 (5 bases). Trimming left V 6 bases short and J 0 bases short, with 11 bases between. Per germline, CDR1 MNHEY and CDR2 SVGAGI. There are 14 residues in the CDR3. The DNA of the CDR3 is TGTGCCAGCAGGGCGGCAGGGAACCAAGAGACCCAGTACTTC. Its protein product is CASRAAGNQETQYF.

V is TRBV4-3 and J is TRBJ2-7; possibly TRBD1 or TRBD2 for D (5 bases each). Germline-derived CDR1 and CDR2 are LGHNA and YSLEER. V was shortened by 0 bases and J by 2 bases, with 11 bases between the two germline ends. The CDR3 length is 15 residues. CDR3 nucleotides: TGCGCCAGCAGCCAAGAATTTGGGACCCCCTACGAGCAGTACTTC. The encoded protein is CASSQEFGTPYEQYF.